The 6 T cell receptor beta chains listed next were all sequenced from one sample in a study of neoadjuvant nivolumab and ipilimumab in lung cancer. The data were produced by immunoSEQ multiplex PCR, yet TCRdb's version contains in-frame clones alone and is incomplete. The profile shows about 38,000 clones, approximately 89% of them singletons. Sequencing used peripheral blood, obtained before neoadjuvant nivolumab, alone or with ipilimumab. The receptors stem from an adult with non-small cell lung cancer.

The CDR3 sequence is CASSLEGGRETQYF. CDR3 DNA: TGTGCCAGCAGCTTGGAGGGAGGCCGGGAGACCCAGTACTTC. This chain uses TRBV5-4 with TRBJ2-5, with TRBD2 as a possible D gene (6 bases). Trimming pared 0 bases from V and 5 bases from J, leaving 11 bases between. CDR1 SGHNT and CDR2 YYREEE come from the germline V gene (reference sequence). CDR3 length: 14 residues.

The rearrangement links TRBV5-1 to TRBJ1-1; D possibly corresponds to TRBD1 (5 bases). V lost 4 bases and J 4 bases, leaving 17 bases between the germline ends. The CDR3 runs 15 residues. Germline CDR1 is SGHRS and CDR2 is YFSETQ. The CDR3 DNA sequence: TGCGCCAGCAGCCTGGCCTGGGGGGACGGCACTGAAGCTTTCTTT. This sequence encodes CASSLAWGDGTEAFF. Full variable domain (missing parts from reference TRBV5-1 and TRBJ1-1): KAGVTQTPRYLIKTRGQQVTLSCSPISGHRSVSWYQQTPGQGLQFLFEYFSETQRNKGNFPGRFSGRQFSNSRSEMNVSTLELGDSALYLCASSLAWGDGTEAFFGQGTRLTVV.

This rearrangement joins TRBV7-2 to TRBJ2-3; no clear D gene. CDR1 and CDR2 from the germline V gene are SGHTA and FQGNSA. V gave up 2 bases and J gave up 2 bases, with 5 bases separating them. The CDR3 covers 13 residues. In nucleotides, the CDR3 is TGTGCCAGCAGCTTAAGCTCCACAGATACGCAGTATTTT. This sequence encodes CASSLSSTDTQYF.

The gene calls are TRBV5-1 and TRBJ2-3; D ambiguous. The CDR3 runs to 13 residues. Germline V gene sequence: CDR1 SGHRS, CDR2 YFSETQ. The V end was cut by 2 bases, the J end by 0 bases, with 4 bases between. CDR3 in DNA: TGCGCCAGCAGCTTACCTAGCACAGATACGCAGTATTTT. This sequence encodes CASSLPSTDTQYF.

V is TRBV5-1 and J is TRBJ2-7; no definite D call. This CDR3 comprises 14 residues. In germline, CDR1 is SGHRS, CDR2 YFSETQ. The V end was cut by 0 bases, the J end by 4 bases, with 11 bases between. CDR3 in amino acids: CASSLGDRTYEQYF. DNA of the CDR3: TGCGCCAGCAGCTTGGGTGATAGAACTTACGAGCAGTACTTC.

The genes are TRBV20-1 and TRBJ2-7; 7 nucleotides agree with TRBD2. The CDR3 has 10 amino acids. The V segment lost 6 bases and the J segment 4 bases; nucleotides outside the gene matches: 0. Germline values: CDR1 DFQATT, CDR2 SNEGSKA (reference sequence). The CDR3, as DNA: TGCAGTGCAGCGGGGTACGAGCAGTACTTC. Its translation: CSAAGYEQYF.